The rows below give T cell receptor beta chains drawn from one sample of a study of cytomegalovirus exposure and HLA in healthy donors. Sequencing was performed with immunoSEQ multiplex PCR; in TCRdb, only in-frame clones are kept and a portion is missing. Here the sample spans around 190,000 clones, roughly 81% being singletons. Sequenced input: PBMCs. All receptors derive from a woman in her thirties in good health and CMV-seronegative. The CDR3 runs from the conserved cysteine through the conserved F or W. The order of the fields is D gene, clone size, V gene, J gene, CDR3 DNA, CDR3 protein. A D gene is named only where the DNA matches it firmly. Size values are once, few and many counts, or a class for expanded clones, and some rows have none.

>.|.|TRBV5-6|TRBJ1-2
TGTGCCAGCACCCGCGACTTCTATGGCTACACCTTC
CASTRDFYGYTF
>.|.|TRBV9|TRBJ2-3
TGTGCCAGCAGCGAAATGACAGGAGGTTCCACAGATACGCAGTATTTT
CASSEMTGGSTDTQYF
>TRBD1|.|TRBV2|TRBJ2-1
TGTGCCAGCAGAACCCGGACAGGGTTCAATGAGCAGTTCTTC
CASRTRTGFNEQFF
>.|.|TRBV19|TRBJ2-5
TGTGCCAGTATGGGGGGAGAAGAGACCCAGTACTTC
CASMGGEETQYF
>TRBD1|few|TRBV30|TRBJ2-2
TGTGCCTGGGCGACAGGGACGAACACCGGGGAGCTGTTTTTT
CAWATGTNTGELFF
>.|many|TRBV2|TRBJ1-4
TGTGCCAGCAGTGAGCCCCAACAGGTGCCTAATGAAAAACTGTTTTTT
CASSEPQQVPNEKLFF
>TRBD1|.|TRBV2|TRBJ2-7
TGTGCCAGCAGGGGGACAGGGTATGGGGATTCCTACGAGCAGTACTTC
CASRGTGYGDSYEQYF
>TRBD2|few|TRBV29-1|TRBJ2-7
TGCAGCGTCCAAAGCGGGGGGGCCGACGAGCAGTACTTC
CSVQSGGADEQYF
>TRBD2|few|TRBV7-6|TRBJ2-1
TGTGCCAGCAGCTTAGTAGGGAGCGGGAGGGCCCTCGGTGAGCAGTTCTTC
CASSLVGSGRALGEQFF
>.|.|TRBV18|TRBJ2-7
TGTGCCAGCTCACCCGGGGTGGCCTACGAGCAGTACTTC
CASSPGVAYEQYF
>TRBD1|.|TRBV18|TRBJ1-2
TGTGCCAGCTCACCGGGACAGTCAAACTATGGCTACACCTTC
CASSPGQSNYGYTF
>.|once|TRBV18|TRBJ1-4
TGTGCCAGCTCACCTGCGGACTTCACTAATGAAAAACTGTTTTTT
CASSPADFTNEKLFF
>.|.|TRBV7-8|TRBJ2-2
TGTGCCAGCAGCCCCCGGCGGTCTCTAAACGGGGAGCTGTTTTTT
CASSPRRSLNGELFF
>.|.|TRBV2|TRBJ2-2
TGTGCCAGCAGCCCCACAGGGTTGGACACCGGGGAGCTGTTTTTT
CASSPTGLDTGELFF
>TRBD1|.|TRBV11-2|TRBJ1-2
TGTGCCAGCAGCTCCGGGACAGGGCGTAACTATGGCTACACCTTC
CASSSGTGRNYGYTF
>TRBD1|.|TRBV15|TRBJ1-2
TGTGCCACCAGCACCCCGGACAGGGGGTCGTCCTATGGCTACACCTTC
CATSTPDRGSSYGYTF
>TRBD1|once|TRBV7-3|TRBJ1-6
TGTGCCAGCAGCCCCGGGACAGGCGGCTCACCCCTCCACTTT
CASSPGTGGSPLHF
>TRBD1|once|TRBV7-9|TRBJ2-7
TGTGCCAGCAGCTTAGTACCGGACAGGAAGGCCTACGAGCAGTACTTC
CASSLVPDRKAYEQYF
>.|.|TRBV6-5|TRBJ1-5
TGTGCCAGCAGTTACGACAGTAGCAATCAGCCCCAGCATTTT
CASSYDSSNQPQHF
>.|.|TRBV27|TRBJ2-1
TGTGCCAGCAGTTTATCGGGACAAACCTCCTACAATGAGCAGTTCTTC
CASSLSGQTSYNEQFF
>.|.|TRBV5-6|TRBJ1-2
TGTGCCAGCAGCATCTCGAGGGGCTACACCTTC
CASSISRGYTF
>.|few|TRBV29-1|TRBJ2-7
TGCAGCGTCCCCAGTGGAGGAAATACAATCGAACAGTACTTC
CSVPSGGNTIEQYF
>.|.|TRBV7-2|TRBJ1-1
TGTGCCAGCAGCACGGACAGAAGGACTGAAGCTTTCTTT
CASSTDRRTEAFF
>TRBD2|.|TRBV5-8|TRBJ2-7
TGTGCCAGCAGTCCGGGACTAGCGGGAGTCCACGAGCAGTACTTC
CASSPGLAGVHEQYF
>TRBD2|.|TRBV5-1|TRBJ2-2
TGCGCCAGCAGCTTTAATCTAGCGGGAGGGAGGACCGGGGAGCTGTTTTTT
CASSFNLAGGRTGELFF
>TRBD2|.|TRBV7-3|TRBJ2-3
TGTGCCAGCAGCTCTGGACTAGCGGGGGCCACAGATACGCAGTATTTT
CASSSGLAGATDTQYF
>.|few|TRBV18|TRBJ1-1
TGTGCCAGCTCACCACAGGGCTCCGCGGGGAACACTGAAGCTTTCTTT
CASSPQGSAGNTEAFF
>.|.|TRBV6-1|TRBJ1-3
TGTGCCAGCAGTGAAGTAATAAACTCGGGGAGGAGGAACACCATATATTTT
CASSEVINSGRRNTIYF
>.|.|TRBV2|TRBJ2-1
TGTGCCAGCAGTGAAGGCGGCGGGGTCGGCAATGAGCAGTTCTTC
CASSEGGGVGNEQFF
>TRBD2|.|TRBV23-1|TRBJ2-1
TGCGCCAGCAGTCAGCGGGAGGTGATTGAGCAGTTCTTC
CASSQREVIEQFF
>TRBD2|once|TRBV2|TRBJ2-7
TGTGCCAGCAGTGTCTTAGCGGGAGCTTCGGCCTACGAGCAGTACTTC
CASSVLAGASAYEQYF
>.|.|TRBV27|TRBJ2-2
TGTGCCAGCAGCCGGTCAGGGGCCGGGGAGCTGTTTTTT
CASSRSGAGELFF
>.|.|TRBV9|TRBJ1-4
TGTGCCAGCAGCGCCCAGGGGATAGGTGAAAAACTGTTTTTT
CASSAQGIGEKLFF
>TRBD1|.|TRBV7-2|TRBJ2-7
TGTGCCAGCAGCCTAAATCGGGACAGCCCCTACGAGCAGTACTTC
CASSLNRDSPYEQYF
>.|.|TRBV29-1|TRBJ2-1
TGCAGCGTCACCCCTAGCGCCTCCTCCTACAATGAGCAGTTCTTC
CSVTPSASSYNEQFF
>TRBD2|.|TRBV7-6|TRBJ2-1
TGTGCCAGCAGCCAAATTCTTAGACTAGCGGGAGGGTACAATGAGCAGTTCTTC
CASSQILRLAGGYNEQFF
>TRBD2|.|TRBV5-1|TRBJ2-5
TGCGCCAGCAGCAGAACTAGCGGGGCCGCAGAGACCCAGTACTTC
CASSRTSGAAETQYF
>TRBD1|.|TRBV6-6|TRBJ2-1
TGTGCCAGCAGTTACGGACAGGCCTCCTACAATGAGCAGTTCTTC
CASSYGQASYNEQFF
>.|.|TRBV19|TRBJ1-2
TGTGCCAGTAGTCCTCAGGGGATTAGGAGCTATGGCTACACCTTC
CASSPQGIRSYGYTF
>TRBD2|.|TRBV11-2|TRBJ2-5
TGTGCCAGCAGCTTAGTGGGGGGGGTCCAAGAGACCCAGTACTTC
CASSLVGGVQETQYF
>TRBD1|.|TRBV5-1|TRBJ2-7
TGCGCCAGCAGCTCGGGACAGGGTTACGAGCAGTACTTC
CASSSGQGYEQYF
>.|.|TRBV9|TRBJ1-6
TGTGCCAGCAGCGTAGACGAGGGAACCTATAATTCACCCCTCCACTTT
CASSVDEGTYNSPLHF
>TRBD2|.|TRBV27|TRBJ2-2
TGTGCCAGCAGCCCGATATTTAGCGGGAGGGCCGGAAACACCGGGGAGCTGTTTTTT
CASSPIFSGRAGNTGELFF
>.|.|TRBV5-6|TRBJ1-3
TGTGCCAGCAGCTTGGCCGCAGGGGCTGGAAACACCATATATTTT
CASSLAAGAGNTIYF
>TRBD1|.|TRBV5-1|TRBJ2-7
TGCGCCAGCAGTCCCGGGACAGGGAATTACGAGCAGTACTTC
CASSPGTGNYEQYF
>.|.|TRBV30|TRBJ1-4
TGTGCCTGGAGAAGACAGCCTAATGAAAAACTGTTTTTT
CAWRRQPNEKLFF
>.|.|TRBV5-1|TRBJ2-1
TGCGCCAGCAGCCCAATACCGACAGGCCAAACCTACAATGAGCAGTTCTTC
CASSPIPTGQTYNEQFF
>.|.|TRBV30|TRBJ1-5
TGTGCCTGGAGTAACAGGGTTCTTAGCCAGCCCCAGCATTTT
CAWSNRVLSQPQHF
>TRBD1|once|TRBV28|TRBJ1-6
TGTGCCAGCAGATCGACAGGGGGCTTTTCAAATTCACCCCTCCACTTT
CASRSTGGFSNSPLHF
>.|.|TRBV19|TRBJ1-3
TGTGCCAGTAGAGGGATTCAGGGAATCTCTGGAAACACCATATATTTT
CASRGIQGISGNTIYF
>.|.|TRBV12-5|TRBJ1-1
TGTGCTAGTGGTTTGGTATCCGTCGCTGAAGCTTTCTTT
CASGLVSVAEAFF
>.|.|TRBV5-4|TRBJ1-2
TGTGCCAGCAGCTTGGAGGGGGGGCTTAACTATGGCTACACCTTC
CASSLEGGLNYGYTF
>.|.|TRBV6-1|TRBJ2-6
TGTGCCAGCAGTGAAGGAGAGTCTGGGGCCAACGTCCTGACTTTC
CASSEGESGANVLTF
>TRBD1|once|TRBV6-1|TRBJ1-2
TGTGCCAGCAGTGACCTAGGAGGGGGCGTTTTGGCCTATGGCTACACCTTC
CASSDLGGGVLAYGYTF
>.|.|TRBV9|TRBJ2-2
TGTGCCAGCAGCGTGGGGCCGAACACCGGGGAGCTGTTTTTT
CASSVGPNTGELFF
>TRBD1|.|TRBV7-6|TRBJ1-2
TGTGCCAGCAGCTTAGTTGGGCCGGGTACAGGGGACTATGGCTACACCTTC
CASSLVGPGTGDYGYTF
>TRBD1|.|TRBV15|TRBJ2-1
TGTGCCACCAGCATAATGGACAGGGGCGATGAGCAGTTCTTC
CATSIMDRGDEQFF
>TRBD1|.|TRBV19|TRBJ1-2
TGTGCCAGTAGCCGGACAGGGGGCTGGTCGGGCTACACCTTC
CASSRTGGWSGYTF
>TRBD1|.|TRBV30|TRBJ2-6
TGTGCCAGGGACAGGGCAGGGGGGGCCAACGTCCTGACTTTC
CARDRAGGANVLTF
>.|.|TRBV4-1|TRBJ2-2
TGCGCCAGCAGCCTCGGCACCGGGGAGCTGTTTTTT
CASSLGTGELFF